The 14 T cell receptor beta chains below come from one sample, sequenced in a study of cytomegalovirus exposure and HLA in healthy donors (dated by TCRdb to between 2016 and 2019). Libraries were constructed by the immunoSEQ multiplex PCR assay. The clones in this table, taken by TCRdb from immuneACCESS, are in-frame only. Not every clone is retained; where verified, under half of the shortfall comes from an unresolved V gene, and the cause of the rest is unknown. The sample includes roughly 90,000 clones, with less than 85% observed a single time. The ten largest account for more than 20% of the sample. The sequencing input was PBMCs. The source of these receptors is a man aged 18 to 29 in good health and CMV-seropositive.

The gene calls are TRBV5-4 and TRBJ2-7; possibly TRBD2 for D (6 bases). The V end was cut by 1 base, the J end by 2 bases, with 19 bases between. Germline CDR1 SGHNT, CDR2 YYREEE (reference sequence). This CDR3 region has 17 residues. The CDR3 spells CASSLRGGVLGPYEQYF. For the CDR3, the DNA is TGTGCCAGCAGCTTGAGGGGCGGGGTCTTGGGTCCCTACGAGCAGTACTTC.

The chain employs TRBV19 and TRBJ1-1; possible D gene TRBD1, 5 bases. Deletions cut 7 bases from V and 0 bases from J, with 9 bases between. This CDR3 comprises 13 residues. CDR1 and CDR2 from the germline V gene are LNHDA and SQIVND (reference sequence). The CDR3: CASTRQLNTEAFF. The CDR3 DNA follows: TGTGCCAGTACGAGACAGCTGAACACTGAAGCTTTCTTT.

This chain connects TRBV9 to TRBJ2-5; tentatively, D is TRBD2 (5 bases). The V gene's germline CDR1 is SGDLS and CDR2 YYNGEE. The CDR3 is made up of 14 amino acids. V shed 0 bases and J shed 2 bases, with 8 bases lying between them. This CDR3 reads CASSVGGVQETQYF. The CDR3 nucleotides read TGTGCCAGCAGCGTAGGGGGAGTGCAAGAGACCCAGTACTTC.

The chain carries TRBV28 and TRBJ1-4; weak D call: TRBD1 (5 bases). Germline V gene sequence: CDR1 MDHEN, CDR2 SYDVKM. Trimming took 7 bases from V and 3 from J, leaving 6 bases between them. The length of the CDR3 is 12 residues. The CDR3 reads CASTRANEKLFF. The CDR3 DNA reads TGTGCCAGCACCAGGGCTAATGAAAAACTGTTTTTT.

This chain joins TRBV10-3 and TRBJ2-4; D is undetermined. Germline CDR1 ENHRY, CDR2 SYGVKD. The CDR3 is 13 residues long. Trimming removed 5 bases from V and 8 bases from J, with 13 bases in between. This chain's CDR3 is CAISRRDSDIQYF. CDR3 nucleotide sequence: TGTGCCATCAGTCGGAGAGACTCAGACATTCAGTACTTC.

This rearrangement joins TRBV13 to TRBJ2-7, with 11 bases that match TRBD2. V was clipped by 0 bases and J by 6 bases; unmatched bases: 7. The CDR3 totals 16 residues. Per the germline V gene, CDR1 is PRHDT and CDR2 is FYEKMQ (reference sequence). The CDR3 nucleotides read TGTGCCAGCAGCTTAGGACTAGCGGGGGCACACGGCGAGCAGTACTTC. Translated: CASSLGLAGAHGEQYF.

V and J are TRBV29-1 and TRBJ2-2; the D is unclear. CDR1 SQVTM and CDR2 ANQGSEA come from the germline V gene. CDR3 size: 13 residues. V gave up 0 bases and J gave up 5 bases, with 7 bases separating them. In nucleotides, the CDR3 is TGCAGCGTTGAAGAAATACTAACCGGGGAGCTGTTTTTT. Translation gives CSVEEILTGELFF.

The rearrangement links TRBV11-3 to TRBJ2-7; D might be TRBD2 (5 bases). V lost 4 bases to trimming and J lost 3 bases, with 10 bases between them. Looked up from germline, CDR1 is SGHNT and CDR2 is YENEEA. CDR3 length equals 13 residues. For the CDR3, the DNA is TGTGCCAGCAGCTCCACCGGGAACTACGAGCAGTACGTC. Translated, it gives CASSSTGNYEQYV.

The V gene is TRBV19, the J gene TRBJ2-5; D might be TRBD2 (5 bases). The length of the CDR3 is 15 residues. The V end was cut by 4 bases, the J end by 1 base, with 13 bases between. The germline V gene encodes CDR1 LNHDA and CDR2 SQIVND (reference sequence). CDR3 sequence reads: CASSRTALLQETQYF. CDR3 bases: TGTGCCAGTAGTAGGACTGCCCTCCTCCAAGAGACCCAGTACTTC.

The rearrangement joins TRBV7-9 to TRBJ2-1; TRBD2 agrees at 8 bases. The CDR3 has 15 amino acids. J gave up 7 bases and V 5 bases, and 10 bases lay outside the gene matches. The V gene's germline CDR1 is SEHNR and CDR2 FQNEAQ (reference sequence). The CDR3 sequence is CASSRGGGRVNEQFF. In DNA form, the CDR3 reads TGTGCCAGCAGCCGGGGCGGGGGGAGAGTGAATGAGCAGTTCTTC.

This clone was seen a single time. This rearrangement joins TRBV28 to TRBJ2-5; 7 bases align to TRBD2. Trimming took 6 bases from V and 4 from J; bases not matched to a gene: 8. Germline V gene lookup returns CDR1 MDHEN and CDR2 SYDVKM. The CDR3 consists of 14 residues. In nucleotides, the CDR3 is TGTGCCAGCAGAGAGGGACTATCTTCAGAGACCCAGTACTTC. Translation: CASREGLSSETQYF.

The chain has TRBV6-5 and TRBJ2-7, with 13 bases lining up with TRBD2. The CDR3 covers 15 residues. Trimming took 6 bases from V and 2 from J; bases not matched to a gene: 4. Germline V gives CDR1 MNHEY, CDR2 SVGAGI. The CDR3 coding sequence is TGTGCCAGCAGGATGACTAGCGGGGGGACCTACGAGCAGTACTTC. Translating gives CASRMTSGGTYEQYF.

This chain links TRBV7-9 with TRBJ1-1; tentatively, D is TRBD1 (5 bases). Germline CDR1 and CDR2: SEHNR and FQNEAQ (reference sequence). V lost 3 bases, J lost 6 bases, and 11 bases lay in between. This CDR3 contains 13 residues. The CDR3 reads CASSLDGRAEAFF. CDR3 coding DNA: TGTGCCAGCAGCTTGGACGGCAGGGCTGAAGCTTTCTTT.

The chain recombines TRBV28 with TRBJ2-3; D is ambiguous. The CDR3 consists of 15 residues. The V and J ends lost 3 bases and 2 bases respectively, with 12 bases between them. CDR1 and CDR2 from the germline V gene are MDHEN and SYDVKM. CDR3 amino acids: CASSFWQYHTDTQYF. CDR3 in DNA: TGTGCCAGCAGTTTTTGGCAGTACCACACAGATACGCAGTATTTT.